The entry below gives a single TCR beta chain sequence along with its context. The antigen it recognizes is unknown. Per-base qualities were not stored, and no clone one base away is much larger. Peripheral blood CD8+ and CD4+ T cells from healthy donors, Susac syndrome patients and multiple sclerosis patients were profiled by high-throughput TCR beta sequencing. The multiple sclerosis controls were treatment-naive patients whose relapsing-remitting disease, either stable or active, fulfilled the revised McDonald criteria. Bulk CD8+ and CD4+ T cells were purified by magnetic negative isolation, while CD8+ TEMRA cells were enriched using FACS. Blood was drawn into EDTA tubes, processed within 24 hours, and PBMCs were isolated by density gradient centrifugation. PBMCs intended for TCR sequencing were cryopreserved in liquid nitrogen and were subsequently thawed in a 37 degrees C water bath. A purity of at least 90% was achieved for sorted or isolated CD4+, CD8+ and CD8+ TEMRA cells.

The data derive from a study of CD8 T cells in Susac syndrome (dated by TCRdb to between 2018 and 2021). About the investigation overall: Whether CD8+ T cell activation and differentiation in Susac syndrome was antigen driven was tested using repertoire sequencing. The study compared CD8+ T cell repertoire clonality among approximately twelve healthy donors, approximately 14 Susac syndrome patients and roughly 16 multiple sclerosis patients.

The V end gives up 5 bases and the J end 9 bases, leaving 15 bases in the junction not matched to a gene. The CDR3 measures 16 amino acids from cysteine to phenylalanine. Just CDR3 DNA is preserved here, 48 bases in frame from base 1. The CDR1 and CDR2 encoded by the germline V gene (reference sequence) are SGHAT and FQDESV. Overall study outcomes, separate from this receptor: The study acknowledged that relatively few individuals were included in the TCR sequencing and HLA analysis.

RNA was extracted using the RNeasy kit, and roughly 0.45 to 1 microgram was reverse transcribed with random hexamers. TCR beta CDR3 regions were amplified with the immunoSEQ multiplex PCR assay covering 54 Vbeta and 13 Jbeta segments. PCR amplification bias was corrected using a synthetic template baseline for primer optimization and computational correction. As for how the authors treated the data: Reads were annotated to V, D and J genes per IMGT and analyzed with immunoSEQ Analyzer, keeping only productive sequences. Clonality was calculated as one minus the Shannon entropy normalized by log2 of the number of productive unique sequences. Public and private clones were assessed among the 100 most prevalent clones of each patient and control. A clone was defined as Susac-specific if it was absent from the healthy and MS cohorts, from approximately 980 published viral clones and from other ImmuneACCESS disease sequences. TCRdb reworked the public reads: Q25 trimming with fastp, MiXCR clone assembly, productive beta chains retained. One record per CDR3 amino acid sequence lists the most common genes and DNA. The V and J calls and clone size are TCRdb's, not the authors'. Counted in this sample were a few hundred thousand distinct CDR3 sequences; around nine tenths of them appeared once. The biggest ten clones account for roughly 0.17% of the sample.

Here the chain combines TRBV11-1 and TRBJ2-1; 8 junctional bases match TRBD2. The source material was CD8+ T cells from PBMCs. This TCR derives from a human donor with multiple sclerosis. Here the CDR3 is given as CASSPLTSEYIFEQFF. In nucleotide form, the sequence is TGTGCCAGCAGCCCACTGACTAGCGAGTACATCTTTGAGCAGTTCTTC.